The rows below give T cell receptor beta chains drawn from one sample of a study of blood T cell repertoires in COVID-19. Libraries were prepared by immunoSEQ multiplex PCR; TCRdb keeps only in-frame clonotypes and omits some of them. The sample carries 110,000 to 150,000 clones, 85% to 90% recorded once. Sequences were obtained from peripheral blood. The receptors come from a human donor in a cohort sampled during active COVID-19. Each CDR3 is given with its conserved first and last residue. D genes are given only for firm matches. Clone size is stated in some rows and not others, as once, few, many or a class when expanded.

v_gene,j_gene,abundance,d_gene,CDR3aa,CDR3nt
TRBV2,TRBJ1-4,.,.,CASSDRGAGTNEKLFF,TGTGCCAGCAGTGACCGGGGGGCTGGGACTAATGAAAAACTGTTTTTT
TRBV5-1,TRBJ2-2,few,.,CASSLRTDTGELFF,TGCGCCAGCAGCTTGAGGACAGACACCGGGGAGCTGTTTTTT
TRBV29-1,TRBJ2-1,.,TRBD1,CSVDRGQVNEQFF,TGCAGCGTTGATAGGGGGCAGGTCAATGAGCAGTTCTTC
TRBV7-2,TRBJ2-3,.,.,CASSLGTGADTQYF,TGTGCCAGCAGCTTAGGGACGGGGGCAGATACGCAGTATTTT
TRBV7-8,TRBJ1-2,.,.,CASSLEPSLANYGYTF,TGTGCCAGCAGCTTAGAACCATCGTTAGCTAACTATGGCTACACCTTC
TRBV5-1,TRBJ2-3,.,TRBD2,CASSRDTSGTTDTQYF,TGCGCCAGCAGCCGGGACACTAGCGGGACCACAGATACGCAGTATTTT
TRBV5-8,TRBJ2-2,.,.,CASSFGGPDTGELFF,TGTGCCAGCAGCTTTGGGGGCCCGGACACCGGGGAGCTGTTTTTT
TRBV4-1,TRBJ1-2,.,.,CASSQIRAHGYTF,TGCGCCAGCAGCCAAATCAGGGCTCATGGCTACACCTTC
TRBV2,TRBJ1-6,few,TRBD1,CASVRDSRSSPLHF,TGTGCCAGCGTTAGGGACAGCAGAAGTTCACCCCTCCACTTT
TRBV6-2/TRBV6-3,TRBJ2-6,.,.,CASSWTAFSGANVLTF,TGTGCCAGCAGCTGGACAGCCTTCTCTGGGGCCAACGTCCTGACTTTC
TRBV9,TRBJ2-5,.,TRBD2,CASSVAASGGAWEETQYF,TGTGCCAGCAGCGTAGCGGCTAGCGGGGGGGCCTGGGAGGAGACCCAGTACTTC
TRBV29-1,TRBJ2-1,.,.,CSVEPFGGGHSYNEQFF,TGCAGCGTTGAACCCTTCGGCGGGGGACATTCGTACAATGAGCAGTTCTTC
TRBV7-3,TRBJ2-3,.,.,CASSPSGGPADTQYF,TGTGCCAGCAGCCCCTCGGGGGGCCCCGCAGATACGCAGTATTTT
TRBV28,TRBJ2-7,.,TRBD2,CASSSRTSGTYEQYF,TGTGCCAGCAGTTCGCGAACAAGCGGGACTTACGAGCAGTACTTC
TRBV28,TRBJ1-2,many,.,CASSPGGVGRAEGYGYTF,TGTGCCAGCAGCCCCGGAGGCGTTGGGCGGGCTGAAGGCTATGGCTACACCTTC
TRBV6-7,TRBJ2-7,.,.,CATAGGVYEQYF,TGTGCCACCGCAGGAGGGGTCTACGAGCAGTACTTC
TRBV3-1/TRBV3-2,TRBJ1-4,.,.,CASSQDWTRNEKLFF,TGTGCCAGCAGCCAAGACTGGACAAGGAATGAAAAACTGTTTTTT
TRBV6-5,TRBJ2-1,.,.,CASGGHYNEQFF,TGTGCCAGCGGGGGCCACTACAATGAGCAGTTCTTC
TRBV5-1,TRBJ1-2,.,TRBD1,CASSDPWDSGPIFYGYTF,TGCGCCAGCAGCGACCCCTGGGACAGTGGACCAATTTTCTATGGCTACACCTTC
TRBV4-1,TRBJ2-7,.,TRBD2,CASSQDLAGTAITSEQYF,TGCGCCAGCAGCCAAGACCTAGCGGGGACAGCGATAACCTCCGAGCAGTACTTC
TRBV7-9,TRBJ1-2,.,.,CASSLVADSYGYTF,TGTGCCAGCAGCTTAGTTGCGGACAGCTATGGCTACACCTTC
TRBV28,TRBJ2-1,.,.,CASSLETTEQFF,TGTGCCAGCAGTTTGGAGACTACCGAGCAGTTCTTC
TRBV1,TRBJ2-7,.,.,CTSSHPFAAGRDLSGYEQYF,TGCACCAGCAGCCACCCGTTTGCAGCGGGAAGGGATCTAAGCGGCTACGAGCAGTACTTC
TRBV6-4,TRBJ2-1,.,TRBD2,CASSKREAFEQFF,TGTGCCAGCAGTAAGCGGGAGGCATTCGAGCAGTTCTTC
TRBV4-1,TRBJ1-6,few,.,CASSQGRGSPLHF,TGCGCCAGCAGCCAAGGAAGAGGCTCACCCCTCCACTTT
TRBV5-1,TRBJ1-2,.,.,CASSLGRANGYTF,TGCGCCAGCAGCTTGGGCAGGGCGAACGGCTACACCTTC
TRBV5-1,TRBJ2-7,.,.,CASSFGGVTYEQYF,TGCGCCAGCAGCTTTGGAGGGGTAACCTACGAGCAGTACTTC
TRBV10-2,TRBJ2-1,.,TRBD2,CASSEPAGGWNEQFF,TGCGCCAGCAGTGAACCAGCGGGAGGTTGGAATGAGCAGTTCTTC